Given below is one T cell receptor (beta chain) in context. Germline values: CDR1 SGDLS, CDR2 YYNGEE. The CDR3 has 18 residues. V was clipped by 0 bases and J by 0 bases; unmatched bases: 7. In the authors' methods: Estimated nucleated cell counts came from reference gene primer amplification. Measured with immunoSEQ multiplex PCR; TCRdb has only the in-frame clones, and not every one. The V and J calls and clone size are taken from that table; D and trimming were inferred from the DNA. The sample lists approximately 210,000 clones; roughly 86% were seen once. The data are from a study of blood T cell repertoires in COVID-19. The overall study: Both acute and convalescent COVID-19 samples were obtained from the United States, Italy and Spain. The cDNA or gDNA used as material had been derived from T cells, B-cell-depleted T cells, or PBMCs.

The TCR originated in a woman aged 40 to 50 with acute or convalescent COVID-19. The chain carries TRBV9 and TRBJ2-1; the match to TRBD1 covers 9 bases. Sequences were obtained from peripheral blood. Here the CDR3 reads CASSVGPYRGPSYNEQFF. Written as DNA, the CDR3 is TGTGCCAGCAGCGTAGGACCCTACAGGGGGCCCTCCTACAATGAGCAGTTCTTC.